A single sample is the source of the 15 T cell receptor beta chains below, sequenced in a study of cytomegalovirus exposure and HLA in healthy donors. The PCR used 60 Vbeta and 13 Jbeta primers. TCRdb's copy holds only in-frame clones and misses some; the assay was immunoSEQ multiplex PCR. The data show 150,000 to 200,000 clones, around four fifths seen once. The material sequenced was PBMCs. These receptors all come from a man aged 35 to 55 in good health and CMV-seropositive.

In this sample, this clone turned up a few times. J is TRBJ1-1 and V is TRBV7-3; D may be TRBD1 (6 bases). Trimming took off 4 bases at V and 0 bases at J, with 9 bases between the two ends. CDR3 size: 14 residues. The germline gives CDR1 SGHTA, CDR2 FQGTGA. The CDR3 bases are TGTGCCAGCAGCTCTACAGGGTTGAACACTGAAGCTTTCTTT. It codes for CASSSTGLNTEAFF.

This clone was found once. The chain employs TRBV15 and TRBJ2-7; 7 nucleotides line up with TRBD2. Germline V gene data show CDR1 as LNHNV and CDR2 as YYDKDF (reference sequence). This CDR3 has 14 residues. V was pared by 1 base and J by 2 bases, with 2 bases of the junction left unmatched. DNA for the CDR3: TGTGCCACCAGCAGAGGGGGAGGGGCCTACGAGCAGTACTTC. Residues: CATSRGGGAYEQYF.

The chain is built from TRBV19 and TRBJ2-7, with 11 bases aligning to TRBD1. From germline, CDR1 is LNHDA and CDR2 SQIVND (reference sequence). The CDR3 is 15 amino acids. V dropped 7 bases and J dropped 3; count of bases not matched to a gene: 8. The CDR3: CASKTRTGGYYEQYF. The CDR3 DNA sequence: TGTGCCAGTAAGACTCGGACAGGGGGCTACTACGAGCAGTACTTC.

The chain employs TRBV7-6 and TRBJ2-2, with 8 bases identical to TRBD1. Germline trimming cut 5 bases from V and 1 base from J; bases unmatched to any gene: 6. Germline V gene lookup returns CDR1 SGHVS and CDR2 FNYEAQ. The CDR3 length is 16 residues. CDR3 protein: CASSQRTGLNTGELFF. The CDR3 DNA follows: TGTGCCAGCAGCCAACGGACAGGGCTGAACACCGGGGAGCTGTTTTTT.

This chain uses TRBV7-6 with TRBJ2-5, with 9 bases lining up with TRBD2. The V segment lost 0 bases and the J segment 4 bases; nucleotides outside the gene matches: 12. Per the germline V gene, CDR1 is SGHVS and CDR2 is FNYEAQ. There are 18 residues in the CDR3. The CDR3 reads CASSLALTAGGPGETQYF. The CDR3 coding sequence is TGTGCCAGCAGCTTAGCGCTCACGGCGGGAGGGCCGGGAGAGACCCAGTACTTC.

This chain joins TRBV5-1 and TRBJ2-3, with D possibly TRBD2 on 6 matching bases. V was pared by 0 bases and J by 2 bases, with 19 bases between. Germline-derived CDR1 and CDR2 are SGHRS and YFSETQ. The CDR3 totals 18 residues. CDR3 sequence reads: CASSLAASGVGYTDTQYF. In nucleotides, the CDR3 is TGCGCCAGCAGCTTGGCCGCGTCGGGAGTGGGCTACACAGATACGCAGTATTTT.

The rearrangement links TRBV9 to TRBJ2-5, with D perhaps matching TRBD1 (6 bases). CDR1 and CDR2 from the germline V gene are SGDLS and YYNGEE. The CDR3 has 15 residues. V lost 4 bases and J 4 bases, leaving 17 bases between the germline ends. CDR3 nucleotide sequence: TGTGCCAGCAGCCATTCTGGGGGCATGGCAGAGACCCAGTACTTC. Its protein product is CASSHSGGMAETQYF.

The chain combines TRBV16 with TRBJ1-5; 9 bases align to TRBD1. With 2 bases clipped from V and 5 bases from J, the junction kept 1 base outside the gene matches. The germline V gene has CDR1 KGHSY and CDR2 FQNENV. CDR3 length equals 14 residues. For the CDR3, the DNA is TGTGCCAGCAGCCAAACAGGGGGCCATCAGCCCCAGCATTTT. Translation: CASSQTGGHQPQHF.

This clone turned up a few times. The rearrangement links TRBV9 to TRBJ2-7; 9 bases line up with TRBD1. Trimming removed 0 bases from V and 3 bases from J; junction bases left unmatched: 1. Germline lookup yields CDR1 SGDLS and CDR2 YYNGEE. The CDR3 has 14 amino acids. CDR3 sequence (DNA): TGTGCCAGCAGCGTAGGACAGGGGGTCTACGAGCAGTACTTC. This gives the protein CASSVGQGVYEQYF.

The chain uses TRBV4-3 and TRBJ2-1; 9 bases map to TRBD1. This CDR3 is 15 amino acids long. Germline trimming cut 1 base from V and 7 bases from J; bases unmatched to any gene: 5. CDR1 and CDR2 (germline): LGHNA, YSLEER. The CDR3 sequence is CASSQVDRGGNEQFF. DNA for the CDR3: TGCGCCAGCAGCCAAGTGGACAGGGGTGGGAATGAGCAGTTCTTC.

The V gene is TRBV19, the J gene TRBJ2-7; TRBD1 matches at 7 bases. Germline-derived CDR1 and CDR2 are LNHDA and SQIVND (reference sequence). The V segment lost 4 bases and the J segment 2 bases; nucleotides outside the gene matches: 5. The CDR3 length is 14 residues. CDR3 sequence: CASSNRDSPYEQYF. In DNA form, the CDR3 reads TGTGCCAGTAGTAACCGGGACAGCCCCTACGAGCAGTACTTC.

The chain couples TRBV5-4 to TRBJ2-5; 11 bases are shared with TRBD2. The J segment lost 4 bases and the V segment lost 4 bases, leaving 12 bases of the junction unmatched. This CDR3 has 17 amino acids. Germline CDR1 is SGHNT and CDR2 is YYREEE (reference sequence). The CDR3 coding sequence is TGTGCCAGCAGCGCCCCCAGTAGCGGGAGGGTTGGAGAGACCCAGTACTTC. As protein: CASSAPSSGRVGETQYF.

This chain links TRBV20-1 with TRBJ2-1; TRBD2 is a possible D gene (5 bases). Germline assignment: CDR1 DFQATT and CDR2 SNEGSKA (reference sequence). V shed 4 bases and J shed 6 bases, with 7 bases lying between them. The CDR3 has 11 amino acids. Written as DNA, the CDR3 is TGCAGTGCTACCGCGGGCAATGAGCAGTTCTTC. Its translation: CSATAGNEQFF.

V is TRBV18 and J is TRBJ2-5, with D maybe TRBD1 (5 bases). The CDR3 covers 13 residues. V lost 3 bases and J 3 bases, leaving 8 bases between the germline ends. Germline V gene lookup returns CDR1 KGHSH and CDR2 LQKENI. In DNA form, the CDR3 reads TGTGCCAGCTCACCGGGGCGGAAAGAGACCCAGTACTTC. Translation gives CASSPGRKETQYF.

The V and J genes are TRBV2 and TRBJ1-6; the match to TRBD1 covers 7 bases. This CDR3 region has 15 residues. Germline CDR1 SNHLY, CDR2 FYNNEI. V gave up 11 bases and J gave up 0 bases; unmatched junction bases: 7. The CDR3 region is CASGTASSYNSPLHF. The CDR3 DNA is TGTGCCTCCGGGACAGCTTCCTCCTATAATTCACCCCTCCACTTT.